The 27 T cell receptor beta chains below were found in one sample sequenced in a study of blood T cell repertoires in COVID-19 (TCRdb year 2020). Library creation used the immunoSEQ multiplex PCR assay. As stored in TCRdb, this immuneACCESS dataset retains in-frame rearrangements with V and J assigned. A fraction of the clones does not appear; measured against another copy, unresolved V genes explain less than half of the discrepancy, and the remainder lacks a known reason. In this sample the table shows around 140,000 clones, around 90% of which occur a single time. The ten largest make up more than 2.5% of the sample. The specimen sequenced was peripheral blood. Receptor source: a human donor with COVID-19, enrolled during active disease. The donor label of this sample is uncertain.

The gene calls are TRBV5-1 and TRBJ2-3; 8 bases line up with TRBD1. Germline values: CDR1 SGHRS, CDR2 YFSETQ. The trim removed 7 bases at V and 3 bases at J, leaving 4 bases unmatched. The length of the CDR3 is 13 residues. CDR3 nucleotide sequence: TGCGCCAGCGCCAGGGGGCGAACAGATACGCAGTATTTT. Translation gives CASARGRTDTQYF. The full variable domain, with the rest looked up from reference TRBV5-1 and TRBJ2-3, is KAGVTQTPRYLIKTRGQQVTLSCSPISGHRSVSWYQQTPGQGLQFLFEYFSETQRNKGNFPGRFSGRQFSNSRSEMNVSTLELGDSALYLCASARGRTDTQYFGPGTRLTVL.

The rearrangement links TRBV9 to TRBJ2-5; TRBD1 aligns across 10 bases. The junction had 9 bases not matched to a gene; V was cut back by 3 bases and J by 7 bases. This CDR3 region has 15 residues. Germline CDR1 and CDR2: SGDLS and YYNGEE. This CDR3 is CASSAGQGLGGTQYF. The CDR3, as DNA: TGTGCCAGCAGCGCGGGACAGGGGCTAGGAGGGACCCAGTACTTC.

CDR3 nucleotide sequence: TGTGCCAGTAGTATAATTCGGGGCACTGAAGCTTTCTTT. It translates to CASSIIRGTEAFF. V and J are TRBV19 and TRBJ1-1; D unclear. The CDR3 loop spans 13 amino acids. V was shortened by 2 bases and J by 4 bases, with 8 bases between the two germline ends. The V gene's germline CDR1 is LNHDA and CDR2 SQIVND (reference sequence).

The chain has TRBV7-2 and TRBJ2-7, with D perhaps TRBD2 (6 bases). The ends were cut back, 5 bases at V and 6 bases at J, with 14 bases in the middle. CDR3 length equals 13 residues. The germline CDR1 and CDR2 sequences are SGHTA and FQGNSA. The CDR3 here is CASSAGLTSEQYF. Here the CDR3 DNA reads TGTGCCAGCAGCGCGGGACTGACTTCCGAGCAGTACTTC.

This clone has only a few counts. The CDR3 coding sequence is TGTGCCTGGAGTAAACAGCCAGTCCCAGATACGCAGTATTTT. It specifies CAWSKQPVPDTQYF. The chain recombines TRBV30 with TRBJ2-3; D remains unclear. Germline V gene lookup returns CDR1 GTSNPN and CDR2 SVGIG (reference sequence). The CDR3 contains 14 residues. V dropped 2 bases and J dropped 4 bases, with 13 bases sitting between them. The variable domain in full, completed from reference TRBV30 and TRBJ2-3, reads SQTIHQWPATLVQPVGSPLSLECTVEGTSNPNLYWYRQAAGRGLQLLFYSVGIGQISSEVPQNLSASRPQDRQFILSSKKLLLSDSGFYLCAWSKQPVPDTQYFGPGTRLTVL.

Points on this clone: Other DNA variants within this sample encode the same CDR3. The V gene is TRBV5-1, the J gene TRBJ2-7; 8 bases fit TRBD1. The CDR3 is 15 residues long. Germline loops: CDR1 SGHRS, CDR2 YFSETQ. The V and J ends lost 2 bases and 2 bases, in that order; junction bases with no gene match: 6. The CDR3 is CASSLGGTGAYEQYF. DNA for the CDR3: TGCGCCAGCAGCTTAGGGGGGACAGGAGCCTACGAGCAGTACTTC.

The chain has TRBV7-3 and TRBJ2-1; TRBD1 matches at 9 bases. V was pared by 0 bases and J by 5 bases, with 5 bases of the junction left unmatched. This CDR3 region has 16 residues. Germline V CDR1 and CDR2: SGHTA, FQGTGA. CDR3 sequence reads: CASSLTLGQGHNEQFF. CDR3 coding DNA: TGTGCCAGCAGCTTAACTTTGGGACAGGGACACAATGAGCAGTTCTTC.

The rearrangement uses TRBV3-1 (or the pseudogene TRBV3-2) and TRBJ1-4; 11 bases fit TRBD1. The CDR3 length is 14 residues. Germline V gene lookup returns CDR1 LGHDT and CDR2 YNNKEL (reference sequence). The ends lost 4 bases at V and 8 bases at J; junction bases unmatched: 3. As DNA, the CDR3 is TGTGCCAGCAGCCCGGGGGACAGGGGGGAAAAACTGTTTTTT. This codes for CASSPGDRGEKLFF.

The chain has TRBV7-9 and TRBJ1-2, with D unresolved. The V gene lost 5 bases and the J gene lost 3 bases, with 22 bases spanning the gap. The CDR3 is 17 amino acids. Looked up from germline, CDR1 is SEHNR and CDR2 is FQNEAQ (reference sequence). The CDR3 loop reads CASSPVSWEVADYGYTF. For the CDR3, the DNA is TGTGCCAGCAGCCCTGTTTCATGGGAGGTTGCGGACTATGGCTACACCTTC.

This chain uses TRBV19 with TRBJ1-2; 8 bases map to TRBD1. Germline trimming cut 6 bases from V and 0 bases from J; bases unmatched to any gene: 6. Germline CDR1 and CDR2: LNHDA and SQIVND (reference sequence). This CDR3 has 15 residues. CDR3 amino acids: CASRGQVEANYGYTF. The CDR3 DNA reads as TGTGCCAGTAGGGGACAGGTCGAAGCTAACTATGGCTACACCTTC.

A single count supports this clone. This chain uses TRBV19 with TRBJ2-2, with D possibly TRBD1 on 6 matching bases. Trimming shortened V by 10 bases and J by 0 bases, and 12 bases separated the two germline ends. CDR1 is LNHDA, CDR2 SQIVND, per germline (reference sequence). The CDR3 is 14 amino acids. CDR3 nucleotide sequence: TGTGCCACTTCGGGACACCCGAACACCGGGGAGCTGTTTTTT. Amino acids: CATSGHPNTGELFF. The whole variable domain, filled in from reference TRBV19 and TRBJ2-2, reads DGGITQSPKYLFRKEGQNVTLSCEQNLNHDAMYWYRQDPGQGLRLIYYSQIVNDFQKGDIAEGYSVSREKKESFPLTVTSAQKNPTAFYLCATSGHPNTGELFFGEGSRLTVL.

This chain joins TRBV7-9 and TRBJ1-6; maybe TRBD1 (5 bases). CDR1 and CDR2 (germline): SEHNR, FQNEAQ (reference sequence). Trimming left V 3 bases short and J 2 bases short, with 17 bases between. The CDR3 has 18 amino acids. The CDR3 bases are TGTGCCAGCAGCTTGGAACCGGGACTTTTCGCCTATAATTCACCCCTCCACTTT. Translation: CASSLEPGLFAYNSPLHF. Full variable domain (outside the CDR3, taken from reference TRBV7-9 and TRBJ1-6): DTGVSQNPRHKITKRGQNVTFRCDPISEHNRLYWYRQTLGQGPEFLTYFQNEAQLEKSRLLSDRFSAERPKGSFSTLEIQRTEQGDSAMYLCASSLEPGLFAYNSPLHFGNGTRLTVT.

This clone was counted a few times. CDR3 nucleotide sequence: TGTGCCACCTCCCGTCCCGGAGATAAGGAGACCCAGTACTTC. It yields the protein CATSRPGDKETQYF. The J gene is TRBJ2-5, the V gene TRBV18, with D unresolved. This CDR3 spans 14 amino acids. V was clipped by 10 bases and J by 5 bases, with 20 bases between them. Germline V gives CDR1 KGHSH, CDR2 LQKENI.

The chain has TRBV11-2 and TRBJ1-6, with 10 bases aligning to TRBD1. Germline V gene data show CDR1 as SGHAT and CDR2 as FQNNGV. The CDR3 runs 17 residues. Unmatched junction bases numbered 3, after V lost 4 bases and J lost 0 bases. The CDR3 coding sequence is TGTGCCAGCAGCTACGGGACAGGGGCCTCCTATAATTCACCCCTCCACTTT. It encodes CASSYGTGASYNSPLHF.

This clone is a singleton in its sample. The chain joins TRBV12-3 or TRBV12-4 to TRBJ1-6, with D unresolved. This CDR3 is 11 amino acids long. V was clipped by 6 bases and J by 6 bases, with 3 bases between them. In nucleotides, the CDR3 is TGTGCCAGCAGGAGTAATTCACCCCTCCACTTT. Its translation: CASRSNSPLHF.

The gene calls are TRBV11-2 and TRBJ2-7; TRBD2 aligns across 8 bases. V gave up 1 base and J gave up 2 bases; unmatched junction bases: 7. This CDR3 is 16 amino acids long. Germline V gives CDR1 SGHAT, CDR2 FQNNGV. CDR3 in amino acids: CASSLGSGVSTYEQYF. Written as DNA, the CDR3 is TGTGCCAGCAGCTTAGGTAGCGGGGTTTCAACCTACGAGCAGTACTTC.

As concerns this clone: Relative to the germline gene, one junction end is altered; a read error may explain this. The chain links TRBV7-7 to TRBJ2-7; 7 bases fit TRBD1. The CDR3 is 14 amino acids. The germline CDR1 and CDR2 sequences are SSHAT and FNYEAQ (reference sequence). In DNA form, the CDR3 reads TGTGCTAGCAGCCCCGGGGACAGCGGCTACGAGCAGTACTTC. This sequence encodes CASSPGDSGYEQYF.

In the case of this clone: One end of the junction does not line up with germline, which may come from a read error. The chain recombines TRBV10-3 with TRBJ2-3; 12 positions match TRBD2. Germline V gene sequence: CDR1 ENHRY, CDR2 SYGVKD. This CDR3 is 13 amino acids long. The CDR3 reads CAISESFASGGAF. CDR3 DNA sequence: TGTGCCATCAGTGAGTCGTTCGCTAGCGGGGGGGCATTT.

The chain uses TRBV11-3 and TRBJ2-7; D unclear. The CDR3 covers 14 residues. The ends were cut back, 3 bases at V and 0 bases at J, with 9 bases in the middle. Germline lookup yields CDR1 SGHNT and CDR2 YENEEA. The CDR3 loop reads CASSFRQNSYEQYF. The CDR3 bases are TGTGCCAGCAGCTTCAGACAAAACTCCTACGAGCAGTACTTC. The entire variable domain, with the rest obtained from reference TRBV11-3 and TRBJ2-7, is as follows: EAGVVQSPRYKIIEKKQPVAFWCNPISGHNTLYWYLQNLGQGPELLIRYENEEAVDDSQLPKDRFSAERLKGVDSTLKIQPAELGDSAVYLCASSFRQNSYEQYFGPGTRLTVT.

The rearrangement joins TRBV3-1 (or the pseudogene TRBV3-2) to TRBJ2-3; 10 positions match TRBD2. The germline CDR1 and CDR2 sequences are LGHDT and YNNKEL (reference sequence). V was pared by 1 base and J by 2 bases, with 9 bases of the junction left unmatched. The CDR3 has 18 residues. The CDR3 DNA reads TGTGCCAGCAGCCAAGGTAGTCTAGCGGGGGCCCCCACAGATACGCAGTATTTT. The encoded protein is CASSQGSLAGAPTDTQYF.

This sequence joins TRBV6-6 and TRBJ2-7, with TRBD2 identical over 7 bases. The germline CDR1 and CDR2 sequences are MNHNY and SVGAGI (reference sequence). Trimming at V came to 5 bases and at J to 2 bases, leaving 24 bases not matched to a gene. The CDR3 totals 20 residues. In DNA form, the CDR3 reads TGTGCCAGCAGTCCTAACCGGTTCTCCGGAGCGGGAAAGTTGACCTACGAGCAGTACTTC. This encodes CASSPNRFSGAGKLTYEQYF.

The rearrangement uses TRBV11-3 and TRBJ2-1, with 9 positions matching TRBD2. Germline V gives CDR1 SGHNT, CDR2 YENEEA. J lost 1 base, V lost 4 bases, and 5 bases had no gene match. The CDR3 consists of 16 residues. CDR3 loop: CASSSPTSGSYNEQFF. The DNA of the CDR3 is TGTGCCAGCAGCTCCCCCACTAGCGGGTCCTACAATGAGCAGTTCTTC.

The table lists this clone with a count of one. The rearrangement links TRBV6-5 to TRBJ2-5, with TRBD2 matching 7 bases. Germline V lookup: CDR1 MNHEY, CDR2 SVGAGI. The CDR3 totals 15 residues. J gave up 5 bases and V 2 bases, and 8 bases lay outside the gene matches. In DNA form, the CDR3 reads TGTGCCAGCAGTTACGTAGGACTAGGGACCGAGACCCAGTACTTC. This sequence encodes CASSYVGLGTETQYF.

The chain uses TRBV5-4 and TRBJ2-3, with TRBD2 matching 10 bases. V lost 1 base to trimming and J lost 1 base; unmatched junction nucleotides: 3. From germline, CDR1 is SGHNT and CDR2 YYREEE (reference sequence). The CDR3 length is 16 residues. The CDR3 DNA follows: TGTGCCAGCAGCTTGAAGCTAGCGGGAGGCACAGATACGCAGTATTTT. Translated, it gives CASSLKLAGGTDTQYF. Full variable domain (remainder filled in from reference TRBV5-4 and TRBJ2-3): ETGVTQSPTHLIKTRGQQVTLRCSSQSGHNTVSWYQQALGQGPQFIFQYYREEENGRGNFPPRFSGLQFPNYSSELNVNALELDDSALYLCASSLKLAGGTDTQYFGPGTRLTVL.

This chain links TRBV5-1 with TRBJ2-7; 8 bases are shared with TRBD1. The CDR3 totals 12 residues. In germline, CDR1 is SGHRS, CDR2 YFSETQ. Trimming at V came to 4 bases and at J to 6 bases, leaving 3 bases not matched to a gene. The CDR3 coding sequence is TGCGCCAGCAGCCAGGGGGCGGGCGAGCAGTACTTC. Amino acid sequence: CASSQGAGEQYF.

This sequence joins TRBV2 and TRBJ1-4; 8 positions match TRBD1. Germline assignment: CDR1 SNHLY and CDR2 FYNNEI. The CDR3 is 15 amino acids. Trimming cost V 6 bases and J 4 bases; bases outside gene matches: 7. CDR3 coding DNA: TGTGCCAGCAGGGACGACAGGGGAGATAATGAAAAACTGTTTTTT. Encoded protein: CASRDDRGDNEKLFF.

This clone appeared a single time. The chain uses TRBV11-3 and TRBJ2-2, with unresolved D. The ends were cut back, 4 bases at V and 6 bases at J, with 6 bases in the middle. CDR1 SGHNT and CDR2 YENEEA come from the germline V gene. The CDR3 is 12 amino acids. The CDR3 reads CASSSVSGELFF. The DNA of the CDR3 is TGTGCCAGCAGCTCCGTCTCCGGGGAGCTGTTTTTT.